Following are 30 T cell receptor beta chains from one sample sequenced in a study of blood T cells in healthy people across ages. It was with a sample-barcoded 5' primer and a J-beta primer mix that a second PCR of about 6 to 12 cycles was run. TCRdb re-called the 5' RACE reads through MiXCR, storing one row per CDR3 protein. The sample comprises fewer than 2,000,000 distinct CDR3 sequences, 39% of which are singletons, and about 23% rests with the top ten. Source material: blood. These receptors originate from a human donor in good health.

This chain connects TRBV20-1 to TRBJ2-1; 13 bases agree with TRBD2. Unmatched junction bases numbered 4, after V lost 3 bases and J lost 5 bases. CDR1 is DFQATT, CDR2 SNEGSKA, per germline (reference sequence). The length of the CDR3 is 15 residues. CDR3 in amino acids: CSARTTSGGNNEQFF. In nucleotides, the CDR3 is TGCAGTGCTAGGACGACTAGCGGGGGGAACAATGAGCAGTTCTTC.

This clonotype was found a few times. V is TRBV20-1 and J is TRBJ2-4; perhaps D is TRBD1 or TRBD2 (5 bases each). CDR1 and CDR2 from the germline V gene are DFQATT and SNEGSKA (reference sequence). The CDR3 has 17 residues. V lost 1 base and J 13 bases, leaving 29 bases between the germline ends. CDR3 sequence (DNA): TGCAGTGCTAGAGGTGGGGGTAGTTCAAGCTCCTACAATGAGCAGTACTTC. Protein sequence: CSARGGGSSSSYNEQYF.

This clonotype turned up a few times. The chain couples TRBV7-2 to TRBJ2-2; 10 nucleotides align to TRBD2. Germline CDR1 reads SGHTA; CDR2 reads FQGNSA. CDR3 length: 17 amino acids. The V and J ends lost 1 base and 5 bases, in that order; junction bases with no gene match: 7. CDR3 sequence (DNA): TGTGCCAGCAGCTTAGACCCTAGCGGGGGTGGAACCGGGGAGCTGTTTTTT. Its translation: CASSLDPSGGGTGELFF.

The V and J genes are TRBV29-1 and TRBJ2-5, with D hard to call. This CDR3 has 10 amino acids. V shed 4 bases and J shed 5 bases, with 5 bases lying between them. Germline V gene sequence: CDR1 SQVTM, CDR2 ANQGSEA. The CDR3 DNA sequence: TGCAGCGTTGTTACTGAGACCCAGTACTTC. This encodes CSVVTETQYF.

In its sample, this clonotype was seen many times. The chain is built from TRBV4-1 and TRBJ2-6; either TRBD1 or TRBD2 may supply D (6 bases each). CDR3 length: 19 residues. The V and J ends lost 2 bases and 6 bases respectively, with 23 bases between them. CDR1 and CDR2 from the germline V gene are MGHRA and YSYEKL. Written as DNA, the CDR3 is TGCGCCAGCAGCCAATTTCCAGCAGGGGAGGTAGGCTCGGCCAACGTCCTGACTTTC. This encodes CASSQFPAGEVGSANVLTF.

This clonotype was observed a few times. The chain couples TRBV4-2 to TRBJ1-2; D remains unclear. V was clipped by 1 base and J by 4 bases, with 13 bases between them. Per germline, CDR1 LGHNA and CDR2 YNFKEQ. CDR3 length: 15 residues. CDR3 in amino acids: CASSQGSGISYGYTF. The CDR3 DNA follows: TGTGCCAGCAGCCAAGGAAGCGGGATAAGCTATGGCTACACCTTC.

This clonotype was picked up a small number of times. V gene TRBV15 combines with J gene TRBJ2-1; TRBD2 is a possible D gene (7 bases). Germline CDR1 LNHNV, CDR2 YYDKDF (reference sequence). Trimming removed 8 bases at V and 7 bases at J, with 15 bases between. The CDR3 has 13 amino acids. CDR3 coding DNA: TGTGCCACCGATCGAGGGGGAGGGAATGAGCAGTTCTTC. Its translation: CATDRGGGNEQFF.

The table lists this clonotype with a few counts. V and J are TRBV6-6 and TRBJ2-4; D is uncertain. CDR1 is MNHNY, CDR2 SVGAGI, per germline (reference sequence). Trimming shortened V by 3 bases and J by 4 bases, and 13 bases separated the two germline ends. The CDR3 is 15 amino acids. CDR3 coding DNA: TGTGCCAGCAGTTATAGTTCCCACGAAAAAAACATTCAGTACTTC. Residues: CASSYSSHEKNIQYF.

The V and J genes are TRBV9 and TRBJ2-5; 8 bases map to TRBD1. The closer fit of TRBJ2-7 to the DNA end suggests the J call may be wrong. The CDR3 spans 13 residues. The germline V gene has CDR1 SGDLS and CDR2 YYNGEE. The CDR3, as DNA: TGTGCCAGCAGTTCGACAGGGGACTCCGAGCAGTACTTC. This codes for CASSSTGDSEQYF.

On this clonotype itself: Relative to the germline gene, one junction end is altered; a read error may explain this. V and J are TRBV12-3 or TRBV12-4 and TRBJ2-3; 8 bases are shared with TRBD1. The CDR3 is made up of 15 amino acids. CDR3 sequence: CASSPDRASTDAQYF. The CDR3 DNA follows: TGTGCCAGCAGCCCGGACAGGGCTAGCACAGATGCGCAGTATTTT.

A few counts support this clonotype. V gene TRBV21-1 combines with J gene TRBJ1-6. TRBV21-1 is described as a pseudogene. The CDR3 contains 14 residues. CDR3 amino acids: CASSRRAVRSPLHF. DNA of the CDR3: TGTGCCAGCAGCAGGCGGGCCGTTCGTTCACCCCTCCACTTT.

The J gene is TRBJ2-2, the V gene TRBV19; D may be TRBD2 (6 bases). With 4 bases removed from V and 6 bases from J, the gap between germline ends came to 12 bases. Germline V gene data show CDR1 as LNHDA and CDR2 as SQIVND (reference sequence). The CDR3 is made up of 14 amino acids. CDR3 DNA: TGTGCCAGTAGTACTCTCGGGGGTGCCGGGGAGCTGTTTTTT. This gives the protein CASSTLGGAGELFF.

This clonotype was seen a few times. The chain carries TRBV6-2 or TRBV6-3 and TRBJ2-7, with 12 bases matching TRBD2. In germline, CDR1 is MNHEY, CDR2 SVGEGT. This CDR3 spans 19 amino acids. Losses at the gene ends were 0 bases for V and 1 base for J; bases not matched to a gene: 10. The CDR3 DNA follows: TGTGCCAGCAGTTACTCGAGCCTAGCGGGGGGGCCATGGTCCTACGAGCAGTACTTC. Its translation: CASSYSSLAGGPWSYEQYF.

The CDR3: CASSWTSGVHTQYF. In DNA, the CDR3 is TGTGCCAGCAGTTGGACTAGCGGGGTCCATACGCAGTATTTT. This chain links TRBV28 with TRBJ2-3; 12 bases fit TRBD2. This CDR3 has 14 residues. Looked up from germline, CDR1 is MDHEN and CDR2 is SYDVKM. V was pared by 4 bases and J by 7 bases, with 3 bases of the junction left unmatched.

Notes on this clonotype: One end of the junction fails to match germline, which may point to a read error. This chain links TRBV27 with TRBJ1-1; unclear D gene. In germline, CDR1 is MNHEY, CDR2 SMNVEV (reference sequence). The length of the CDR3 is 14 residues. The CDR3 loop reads CASSLLAGNTDAFF. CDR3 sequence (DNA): TGTGCCAGCAGTTTACTGGCCGGCAACACTGATGCTTTCTTT.

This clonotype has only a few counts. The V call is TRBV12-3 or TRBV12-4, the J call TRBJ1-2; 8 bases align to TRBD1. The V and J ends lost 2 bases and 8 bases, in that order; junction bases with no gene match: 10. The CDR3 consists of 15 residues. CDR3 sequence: CASSLISGQELGYTF. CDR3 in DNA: TGTGCCAGCAGTTTAATCTCGGGACAGGAATTAGGCTACACCTTC.

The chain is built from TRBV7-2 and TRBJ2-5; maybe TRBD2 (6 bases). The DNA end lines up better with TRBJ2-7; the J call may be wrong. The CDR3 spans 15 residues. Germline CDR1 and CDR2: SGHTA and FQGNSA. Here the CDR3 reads CASSSVGGESAEQYF. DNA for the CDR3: TGTGCCAGCAGCTCAGTAGGAGGGGAATCCGCCGAGCAGTACTTC.

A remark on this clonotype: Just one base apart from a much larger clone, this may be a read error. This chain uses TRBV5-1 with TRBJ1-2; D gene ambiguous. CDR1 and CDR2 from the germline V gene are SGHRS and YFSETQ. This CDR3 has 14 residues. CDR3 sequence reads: CAGSLEDGDYGYTF. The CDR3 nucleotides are TGCGCCGGCAGCTTGGAGGACGGTGACTATGGCTACACCTTC.

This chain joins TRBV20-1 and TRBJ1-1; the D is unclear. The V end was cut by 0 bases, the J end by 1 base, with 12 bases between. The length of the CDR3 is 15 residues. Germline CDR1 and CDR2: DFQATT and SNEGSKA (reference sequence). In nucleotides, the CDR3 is TGCAGTGCTAGAGACCCCTTACAGAAGAACACTGAAGCTTTCTTT. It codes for CSARDPLQKNTEAFF.

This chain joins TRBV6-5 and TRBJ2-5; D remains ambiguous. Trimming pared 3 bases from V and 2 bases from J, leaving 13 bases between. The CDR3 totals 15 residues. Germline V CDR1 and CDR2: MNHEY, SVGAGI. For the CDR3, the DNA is TGTGCCAGCAGTTATAGGCTGGGCGGTCAAGAGACCCAGTACTTC. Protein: CASSYRLGGQETQYF.

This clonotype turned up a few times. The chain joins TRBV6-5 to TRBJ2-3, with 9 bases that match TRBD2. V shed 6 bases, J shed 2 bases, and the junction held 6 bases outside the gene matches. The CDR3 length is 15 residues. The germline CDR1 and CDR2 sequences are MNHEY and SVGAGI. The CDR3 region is CASSETSGLTDTQYF. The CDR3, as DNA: TGTGCCAGCAGCGAAACTAGCGGGCTCACAGATACGCAGTATTTT.

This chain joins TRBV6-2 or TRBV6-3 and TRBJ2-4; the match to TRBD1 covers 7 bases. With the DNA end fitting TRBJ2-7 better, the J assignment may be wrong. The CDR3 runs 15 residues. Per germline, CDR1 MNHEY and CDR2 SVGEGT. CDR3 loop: CASSCEQGTLYEQYF. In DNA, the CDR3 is TGTGCCAGCAGTTGCGAACAGGGGACACTCTACGAGCAGTACTTC.

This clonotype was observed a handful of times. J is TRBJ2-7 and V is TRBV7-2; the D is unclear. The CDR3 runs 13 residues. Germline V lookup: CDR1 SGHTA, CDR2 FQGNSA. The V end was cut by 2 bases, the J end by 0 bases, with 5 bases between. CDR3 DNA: TGTGCCAGCAGCTTACTAATCTCCTACGAGCAGTACTTC. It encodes CASSLLISYEQYF.

As DNA, the CDR3 is TGCAGTGCCCCGGACGGAGACTATGGCTACACCTTC. Residues: CSAPDGDYGYTF. V gene TRBV20-1 combines with J gene TRBJ1-2, with D uncertain. This CDR3 spans 12 amino acids. Trimming removed 6 bases at V and 3 bases at J, with 11 bases between. Germline loops: CDR1 DFQATT, CDR2 SNEGSKA (reference sequence).

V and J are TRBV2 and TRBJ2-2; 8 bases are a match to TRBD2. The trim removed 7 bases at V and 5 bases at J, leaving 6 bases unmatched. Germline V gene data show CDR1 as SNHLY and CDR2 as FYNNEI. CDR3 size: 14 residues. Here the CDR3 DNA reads TGTGCCAGCACGAGGACTAGCTCGACCGGGGAGCTGTTTTTT. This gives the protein CASTRTSSTGELFF.

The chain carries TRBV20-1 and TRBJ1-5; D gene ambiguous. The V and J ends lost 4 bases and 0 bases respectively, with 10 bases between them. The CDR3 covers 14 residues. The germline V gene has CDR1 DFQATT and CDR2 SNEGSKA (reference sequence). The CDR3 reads CSANGIYSNQPQHF. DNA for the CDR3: TGCAGTGCTAACGGGATTTATAGCAATCAGCCCCAGCATTTT.

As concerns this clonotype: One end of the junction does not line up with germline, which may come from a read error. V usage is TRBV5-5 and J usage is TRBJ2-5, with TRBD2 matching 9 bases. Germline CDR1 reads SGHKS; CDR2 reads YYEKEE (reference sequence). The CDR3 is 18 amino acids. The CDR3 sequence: CASSPPRVRGGEQETRYF. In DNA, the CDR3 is TGTGCCAGCAGCCCGCCTCGGGTGCGGGGGGGAGAACAAGAGACCCGGTACTTC.

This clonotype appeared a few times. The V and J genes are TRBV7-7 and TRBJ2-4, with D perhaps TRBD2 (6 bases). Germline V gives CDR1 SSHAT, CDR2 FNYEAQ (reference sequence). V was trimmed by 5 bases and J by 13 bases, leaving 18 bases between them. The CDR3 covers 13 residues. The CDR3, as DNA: TGTGCCAGCAGCATCGAGACGACGGGAGAGCAGTACTTC. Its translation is CASSIETTGEQYF.

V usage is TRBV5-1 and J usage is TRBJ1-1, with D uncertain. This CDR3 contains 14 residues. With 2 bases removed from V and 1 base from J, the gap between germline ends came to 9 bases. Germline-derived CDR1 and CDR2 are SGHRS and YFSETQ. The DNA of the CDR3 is TGCGCCAGCAGCTTCCGATCTTCGAACACTGAAGCTTTCTTT. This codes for CASSFRSSNTEAFF. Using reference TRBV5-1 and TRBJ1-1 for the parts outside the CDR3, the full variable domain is KAGVTQTPRYLIKTRGQQVTLSCSPISGHRSVSWYQQTPGQGLQFLFEYFSETQRNKGNFPGRFSGRQFSNSRSEMNVSTLELGDSALYLCASSFRSSNTEAFFGQGTRLTVV.

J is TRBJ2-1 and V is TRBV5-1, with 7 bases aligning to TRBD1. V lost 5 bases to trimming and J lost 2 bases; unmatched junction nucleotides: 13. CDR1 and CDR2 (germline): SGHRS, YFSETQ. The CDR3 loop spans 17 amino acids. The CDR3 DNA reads TGCGCCAGCAGTTACGAACCGACAGGGCCCCCCTACAATGAGCAGTTCTTC. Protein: CASSYEPTGPPYNEQFF.